This T cell receptor beta chain originates from a study of T cell repertoires in cytomegalovirus infection. Study-level results: In two of eight donors, the top clonotype was HLA-C-restricted CMV-specific.

Germline CDR1 and CDR2: SNHLY and FYNNEI. The CDR3 is 16 amino acids. Deletions cut 4 bases from V and 4 bases from J, with 19 bases between. To note about this clonotype: Its target is not known.

Each CDR3 protein gets one entry after TCRdb re-called the reads with MiXCR. The sample lists around 330,000 distinct CDR3 sequences, 17% seen once, with 12% in the top ten. The chain combines TRBV2 with TRBJ2-5, with D perhaps TRBD2 (6 bases). The material sequenced was PBMCs. This receptor was obtained from a human donor in good health (CMV status not recorded). Some clones in this sample may be carry-over from other donors' samples. The chain's CDR3 is CASSAVLSPRGETQYF. CDR3 nucleotide sequence: TGTGCCAGCAGTGCCGTCCTATCACCGCGGGGAGAGACCCAGTACTTC.